This T cell receptor (beta chain) was sequenced during a study of blood T cell repertoires in COVID-19. Whole-study context: Specimens from acute and convalescent COVID-19 originated in the United States, Italy and Spain.

In the study's own analysis: How many nucleated cells were present was estimated from reference gene primer amplification. Measured with immunoSEQ multiplex PCR; TCRdb has only the in-frame clones, and not every one. The V and J calls and the clone size are those of that table, but D and trimming were determined from the DNA. The data contain approximately 150,000 clones, 90% of them seen just once; the ten biggest clones take up about 18%. Germline CDR1 MDHEN, CDR2 SYDVKM. This CDR3 spans 13 amino acids. V was clipped by 1 base and J by 10 bases, with 10 bases between them. The TCR originated in a man in his 60s with active or convalescent COVID-19. The rearrangement uses TRBV28 and TRBJ1-4; possibly TRBD1 for D (5 bases). The sample comprised peripheral blood. This CDR3 is CASSLSQGGKLFF. As DNA, the CDR3 is TGTGCCAGCAGTTTATCCCAGGGAGGAAAACTGTTTTTT.